This entry concerns a single T cell receptor (beta chain). Its antigen is as yet unknown. This record belongs to a study of cytomegalovirus exposure and HLA in healthy donors. About the research overall: There were nearly 120 million unique TCR beta sequences, drawn from 180 million or so T cells, in an earlier analysis. Study-level findings and limits: A previous analysis found most TCR beta V segments productive roughly 90% or roughly 30% of the time.

The V segment lost 5 bases and the J segment 0 bases; nucleotides outside the gene matches: 4. The CDR3 is 14 residues long. Germline V gene sequence: CDR1 MDHEN, CDR2 SYDVKM. 13 Jbeta primers and 60 Vbeta primers were used for the PCR. Sequenced by immunoSEQ multiplex PCR; TCRdb stores in-frame clones only, minus some. The sample consists of about 100,000 clones, around 76% of them appearing once. The chain uses TRBV28 and TRBJ2-7; 7 nucleotides match TRBD1. This clonotype was obtained from a man aged 40-50 years in good health and CMV-seropositive. The sample comprised PBMCs. The CDR3, as DNA: TGTGCCAGCAGTCCCCGGGACAGCTCCTACGAGCAGTACTTC. Translated: CASSPRDSSYEQYF.